The 8 T cell receptor beta chains below were found in one sample sequenced in a study of tissue T cells after allogeneic stem cell transplantation. Here immunoSEQ multiplex PCR was the method, and the copy in TCRdb shows in-frame clones only, minus some. This table holds about 21,000 clones, around 70% found once. Input material: spleen. These receptors all come from a female BALB/c mouse in good health. MHC haplotype: H2-d.

As concerns this clone: These gene names are mouse names. The CDR3 end falls 1 residue outside the read, so it is completed with the germline J gene. The rearrangement links TRBV13-2 to TRBJ2-4; 7 nucleotides agree with TRBD1. The CDR3 contains 13 residues. Germline lookup yields CDR1 NNHNN and CDR2 SYGAGS (reference sequence). J was trimmed by 0 bases and V by 8 bases; bases with no gene match: 3. The covered CDR3 bases are TGTGCCAGTGCAGGGGGTAGTCAAAACACCTTGTAC. This codes for CASAGGSQNTLY. The CDR3 in its entirety is CASAGGSQNTLYF.

As to this clone: All gene names here are mouse names. The DNA ends 1 residue before the CDR3 does, and the rest of the CDR3 is filled in from the germline J gene. The V call is TRBV29, the J call TRBJ2-7, with 11 positions matching TRBD1. The length of the CDR3 is 16 residues. Germline V gene sequence: CDR1 MSHET, CDR2 SYDVDS. With V trimmed by 3 bases and J by 0 bases, 4 bases remained unmatched. CDR3 residues: CASSFAGTGGSYEQYF. CDR3 DNA, as far as it was read: TGTGCTAGCAGTTTTGCCGGGACAGGGGGCTCCTATGAACAGTAC.

Worth noting for this clone: Germline and genes: mouse. Coverage ceases 1 residue before the CDR3 finishes, and the germline J gene fills in the end. The genes are TRBV5 and TRBJ2-5, with 11 bases matching TRBD2. J lost 2 bases, V lost 1 base, and 5 bases had no gene match. Germline-derived CDR1 and CDR2 are LGHNA and YNLKQL (reference sequence). The CDR3 loop spans 17 amino acids. CDR3 DNA (partial): TGTGCCAGCAGCCAAGGACTGGGGGGGAGGACCCAAGACACCCAGTAC. Translation: CASSQGLGGRTQDTQY. The full-length CDR3 reads as CASSQGLGGRTQDTQYF.

This clone was observed a handful of times. The listed genes are named as in mouse. The CDR3 reads CTCSAGKTGGYEQYF. The DNA read from the CDR3 is TGCACCTGCAGTGCAGGAAAGACAGGGGGCTATGAACAGTAC. This chain connects TRBV1 to TRBJ2-7; TRBD1 matches 9 bases. The read halts 1 residue ahead of the CDR3 end, with the missing end drawn from the germline J gene. Germline V gene lookup returns CDR1 NSQYPW and CDR2 LRSPGD (reference sequence). This CDR3 has 15 amino acids. Trimming at V came to 1 base and at J to 3 bases, leaving 4 bases not matched to a gene.

With regard to this clone: Mouse gene names apply. The part of the CDR3 DNA that was read is TGTGCCAGCGGTGATCCAGGCGCAAACACCGGGCAGCTCTAC. Protein sequence: CASGDPGANTGQLY. Given in full, the CDR3 is CASGDPGANTGQLYF. The gene calls are TRBV13-2 and TRBJ2-2; D not resolved. The CDR3 extends 1 residue past the end of the read, so its final part is completed from the germline J gene. This CDR3 has 15 residues. V was trimmed by 1 base and J by 0 bases, leaving 7 bases between them. The V gene's germline CDR1 is NNHNN and CDR2 SYGAGS (reference sequence).

Worth noting for this clone: Mouse germline and gene names are used. The read gets to within 1 residue of the CDR3 end, and the germline J gene fills in the rest. J is TRBJ1-5 and V is TRBV13-2, with D perhaps TRBD1 (5 bases). The CDR3 runs 14 residues. Germline values: CDR1 NNHNN, CDR2 SYGAGS (reference sequence). V was trimmed by 5 bases and J by 0 bases, leaving 9 bases between them. The covered CDR3 bases are TGTGCCAGCGGCGGACACTATAACAACCAGGCTCCGCTT. Translated: CASGGHYNNQAPL. The full CDR3 reads CASGGHYNNQAPLF.

Concerning this clone: Genes and germline are mouse. The read falls 1 residue short of the CDR3 end, and the missing part is taken from the germline J gene. V gene TRBV2 combines with J gene TRBJ2-4, with a possible D match to TRBD2 (6 bases). The V gene's germline CDR1 is LGHNA and CDR2 YSYQKL. The CDR3 is 15 residues long. V lost 0 bases and J lost 2, with 9 bases in between. This CDR3 is CASSQEGGIQNTLYF. Partial CDR3 DNA: TGTGCCAGCAGCCAAGAGGGGGGTATTCAAAACACCTTGTAC.

As concerns this clone: Gene names refer to mouse genes. CDR3 region: CASGPRSNSDYTF. The sequenced CDR3 bases are TGTGCCAGCGGTCCCAGATCAAACTCCGACTACACC. The chain links TRBV13-2 to TRBJ1-2; D call uncertain. The read comes to an end 1 residue before the CDR3 does, leaving the germline J gene to fill in the end. The CDR3 consists of 13 residues. Germline values: CDR1 NNHNN, CDR2 SYGAGS (reference sequence). The V gene lost 4 bases and the J gene lost 0 bases, with 7 bases spanning the gap.